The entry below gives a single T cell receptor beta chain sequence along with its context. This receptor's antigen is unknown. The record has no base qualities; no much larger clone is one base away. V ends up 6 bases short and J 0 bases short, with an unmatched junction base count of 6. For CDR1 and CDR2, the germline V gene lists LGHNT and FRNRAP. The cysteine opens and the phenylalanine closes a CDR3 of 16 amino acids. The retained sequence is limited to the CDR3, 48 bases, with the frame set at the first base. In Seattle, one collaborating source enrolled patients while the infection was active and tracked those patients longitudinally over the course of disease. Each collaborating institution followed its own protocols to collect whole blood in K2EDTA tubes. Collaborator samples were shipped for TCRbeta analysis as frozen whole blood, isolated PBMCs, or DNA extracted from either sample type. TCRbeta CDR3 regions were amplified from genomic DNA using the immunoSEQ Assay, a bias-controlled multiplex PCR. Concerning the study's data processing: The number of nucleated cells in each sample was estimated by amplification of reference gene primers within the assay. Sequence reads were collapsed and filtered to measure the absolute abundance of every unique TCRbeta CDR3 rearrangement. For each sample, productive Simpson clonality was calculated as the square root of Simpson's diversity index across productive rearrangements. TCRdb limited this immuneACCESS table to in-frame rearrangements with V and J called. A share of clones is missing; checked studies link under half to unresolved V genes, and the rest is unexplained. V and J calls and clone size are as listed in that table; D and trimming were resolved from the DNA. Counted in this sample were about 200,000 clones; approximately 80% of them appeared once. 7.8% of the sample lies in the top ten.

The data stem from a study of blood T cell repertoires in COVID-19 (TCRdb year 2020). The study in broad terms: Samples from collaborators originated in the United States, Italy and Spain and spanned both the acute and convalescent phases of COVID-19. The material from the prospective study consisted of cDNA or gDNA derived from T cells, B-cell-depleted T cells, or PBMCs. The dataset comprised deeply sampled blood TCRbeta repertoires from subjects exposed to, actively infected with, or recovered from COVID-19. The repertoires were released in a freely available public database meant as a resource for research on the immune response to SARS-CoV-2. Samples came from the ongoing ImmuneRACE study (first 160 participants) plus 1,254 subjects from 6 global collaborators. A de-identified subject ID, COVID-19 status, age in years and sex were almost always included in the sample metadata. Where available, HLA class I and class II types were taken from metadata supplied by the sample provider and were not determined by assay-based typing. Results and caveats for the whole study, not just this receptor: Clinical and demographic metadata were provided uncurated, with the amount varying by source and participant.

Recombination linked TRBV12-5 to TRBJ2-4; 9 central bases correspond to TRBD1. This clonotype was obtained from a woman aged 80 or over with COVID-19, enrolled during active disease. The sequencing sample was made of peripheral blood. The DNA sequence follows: TGTGCTAGTGGGATACAGGGGGCTGGAGCCAAAAACATTCAGTACTTC. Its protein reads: CASGIQGAGAKNIQYF.